The rows below give T cell receptor beta chains drawn from one sample of a study of PD-1 blockade in classical Hodgkin lymphoma. The protocol was immunoSEQ multiplex PCR, while the TCRdb copy is restricted to in-frame clones and leaves out a portion. The repertoire has tens of thousands of clones, approximately 80% of them found once; the top ten carry around a fifth. Sequenced here: peripheral blood mononuclear cells (PBMCs), sampled before the fourth cycle of nivolumab. These receptors all come from a human donor with classical Hodgkin lymphoma. Each CDR3 is given without its conserved first and last residue. The order of the fields is J gene, V gene, clone size, CDR3 protein. Clone size, where shown, is once, few, many, or a class for clones that have expanded.

TRBJ1-2	TRBV5-4	-	ASSLVDRGYT
TRBJ1-2	TRBV6-1	few	ASSVLRDRVYGYT
TRBJ2-7	TRBV4-2	-	ASSLVLQSPYEQY
TRBJ1-2	TRBV29-1	few	SVEPGQGTYFYGYT
TRBJ2-2	TRBV5-1	once	ASSGGSGELF
TRBJ1-2	TRBV28	-	ASSPPVGDWAYGYT
TRBJ2-3	TRBV7-9	-	ASSFTGVSTDTQY
TRBJ2-5	TRBV29-1	-	SKELRYQETQY
TRBJ1-2	TRBV11-2	large	ASSLGPLTGDYGYT
TRBJ2-1	TRBV6-6	-	ASSYGSSNEQF
TRBJ2-2	TRBV9	-	ATGGGDIPGELF
TRBJ1-2	TRBV11-2	-	ASSLESLSPYGYT
TRBJ1-3	TRBV28	-	ASRTVGNTIY
TRBJ1-2	TRBV27	-	ASSSQGTYYGYT
TRBJ2-7	TRBV29-1	-	SVEGWAGRAPYEQY
TRBJ1-2	TRBV7-9	once	ASSFYGPYYGYT
TRBJ2-1	TRBV5-1	once	ASRVGGDSYNEQF
TRBJ1-5	TRBV21-1	-	ASSKIRDAYCDSNQPQH
TRBJ1-2	TRBV5-5	-	ASSLETWTVYGYT
TRBJ2-3	TRBV7-2	-	ASSSRGEWDTQY
TRBJ2-6	TRBV27	-	ASSYLSIQGPSSGANVLT
TRBJ1-2	TRBV9	-	ASSVAFVTSYGYT
TRBJ2-3	TRBV5-6	-	ASSLAVLTDTQY
TRBJ2-7	TRBV28	-	ASNLARGRYEQY
TRBJ1-6	TRBV7-6	-	ASSSQELHNSPLH
TRBJ2-1	TRBV7-3	-	ASSLTRGGGEQF
TRBJ2-7	TRBV6-6	-	ASRGLDSYEQY